One and the same sample provided the 12 T cell receptor beta chains below, sequenced in a study of T cells in Graves' hyperthyroidism and ophthalmopathy. Regions amplified from RNA transcripts were the TCR beta CDR3 regions. HTBI primers were the set used in a first-round RT-PCR of the TCR CDR3. TCRdb re-called the multiplex PCR reads through MiXCR, storing one row per CDR3 protein. The profile shows about 540,000 distinct CDR3 sequences, roughly 46% of them singletons. What was sequenced was peripheral blood or thyroid tissue (not recorded which). The receptors originated from a woman aged 18-29 years with Graves' hyperthyroidism.

This clonotype was observed at least ten times. This chain links TRBV11-2 with TRBJ2-7, with a tentative D call TRBD2 (5 bases). This CDR3 comprises 16 residues. CDR1 is SGHAT, CDR2 FQNNGV, per germline. Deletions cut 5 bases from V and 0 bases from J, with 17 bases between. CDR3 DNA sequence: TGTGCCAGCAGCACCCAACACGGGATTAGCTCCTACGAGCAGTACTTC. This gives the protein CASSTQHGISSYEQYF.

This clonotype was counted only a few times. The V call is TRBV18, the J call TRBJ2-7, with a weak D call TRBD1 (5 bases). This CDR3 comprises 14 residues. Germline CDR1 KGHSH, CDR2 LQKENI. V lost 6 bases to trimming and J lost 3 bases, with 15 bases between them. CDR3 residues: CASSPIQGDYEQYF. CDR3 DNA: TGTGCCAGCTCGCCCATCCAAGGGGACTACGAGCAGTACTTC.

Here the CDR3 reads CASSGRDASQAFF. The CDR3 DNA sequence: TGTGCCAGCAGCGGCCGGGACGCGAGTCAAGCTTTCTTT. The gene calls are TRBV7-8 and TRBJ1-1, with a possible D match to TRBD1 (5 bases). Germline lookup yields CDR1 SGHVS and CDR2 FQNEAQ. The V end was cut by 5 bases, the J end by 9 bases, with 16 bases between. The CDR3 contains 13 residues.

V gene TRBV5-4 combines with J gene TRBJ2-5, with 10 bases aligning to TRBD1. V was clipped by 0 bases and J by 5 bases; unmatched bases: 7. From germline, CDR1 is SGHNT and CDR2 YYREEE (reference sequence). The CDR3 loop spans 16 amino acids. Here the CDR3 DNA reads TGTGCCAGCAGCTTGGACGGGACAGGGGCAGGGGAGACCCAGTACTTC. It yields the protein CASSLDGTGAGETQYF.

This clonotype has a count of ten or more. The rearrangement joins TRBV20-1 to TRBJ1-6, with D perhaps matching TRBD1 (6 bases). The CDR3 loop spans 16 amino acids. Germline V CDR1 and CDR2: DFQATT, SNEGSKA (reference sequence). V lost 6 bases and J 4 bases, leaving 19 bases between the germline ends. CDR3 amino acids: CSAPPGQGNYNSPLHF. The CDR3 region has the DNA TGCAGTGCCCCCCCGGGGCAGGGGAATTATAATTCACCCCTCCACTTT.

The chain joins TRBV7-7 to TRBJ2-5; TRBD1 is a possible D gene (7 bases). V was trimmed by 5 bases and J by 1 base, leaving 20 bases between them. The germline V gene has CDR1 SSHAT and CDR2 FNYEAQ (reference sequence). The CDR3 runs to 17 residues. The CDR3 sequence: CASSAMTRGTAQETQYF. The CDR3 DNA follows: TGTGCCAGCAGCGCGATGACTAGGGGGACAGCCCAAGAGACCCAGTACTTC.

This clonotype was observed a handful of times. The chain recombines TRBV10-3 with TRBJ1-5, with TRBD1 as a possible D gene (5 bases). V lost 0 bases to trimming and J lost 4 bases, with 13 bases between them. The CDR3 runs 16 residues. Germline V gene sequence: CDR1 ENHRY, CDR2 SYGVKD. The CDR3 sequence: CAISESVGPGNQPQHF. The CDR3 region has the DNA TGTGCCATCAGTGAGTCGGTGGGGCCGGGGAATCAGCCCCAGCATTTT.

Worth noting for this clonotype: Mismatch with germline at one junction end may stem from a read error. The chain is built from TRBV5-1 and TRBJ1-1; D gene uncertain. The germline V gene has CDR1 SGHRS and CDR2 YFSETQ. The CDR3 contains 13 residues. CDR3 nucleotides: TGCACCAGCAGCTACCCTTCAAGGACTGAAGCTTTCTTT. It is translated as CTSSYPSRTEAFF.

Points on this clonotype: A much larger clonotype is one base distant, so this may be a read error. The chain recombines TRBV20-1 with TRBJ1-4; D remains ambiguous. V was trimmed by 1 base and J by 0 bases, leaving 15 bases between them. Germline-derived CDR1 and CDR2 are DFQATT and SNEGSKA (reference sequence). CDR3 length: 17 amino acids. The CDR3 coding sequence is TGCAGTGCTAGAGGTCAGACGCTCCGGGCAACTAATGAAAAACTGTTTTTT. Translation: CSARGQTLRATNEKLFF.

This clonotype was counted many times. The V call is TRBV4-1, the J call TRBJ1-5; D is ambiguous. Germline V CDR1 and CDR2: MGHRA, YSYEKL. V lost 1 base and J 3 bases, leaving 10 bases between the germline ends. The CDR3 extends over 15 amino acids. This CDR3 reads CASSQGQVFNQPQHF. The CDR3 bases are TGCGCCAGCAGCCAAGGGCAGGTCTTCAATCAGCCCCAGCATTTT.

This clonotype was observed many times. V usage is TRBV12-3 or TRBV12-4 and J usage is TRBJ2-7, with TRBD2 matching over 8 bases. Unmatched junction bases numbered 5, after V lost 4 bases and J lost 3 bases. The length of the CDR3 is 14 residues. The CDR3 bases are TGTGCCAGCAGTTCCACTAGCGGCTACTACGAGCAGTACTTC. This translates into CASSSTSGYYEQYF.

In this sample, this clonotype turned up once. It is unclear where the CDR3 begins or ends on the DNA, so no DNA is shown, and the CDR3 is as TCRdb lists it. The genes are TRBV24-1 and TRBJ1-2. Germline V gives CDR1 KGHDR, CDR2 SFDVKD. The CDR3 has 21 amino acids, counting both end residues. The CDR3 loop is CATSEGDSLSEQYFGLMGYTF.